The rows below give T cell receptor beta chains drawn from one sample of a study of tumor-infiltrating lymphocytes in oesophageal squamous cell carcinoma. TCRdb reprocessed the PCR reads via MiXCR and lists one record per CDR3 protein. The data contain about 10,000 distinct CDR3 sequences, approximately 62% of them singletons. The specimen sequenced was esophageal tumor tissue. The receptor set was obtained from a male donor with esophageal squamous cell carcinoma. Both conserved end residues are part of each CDR3. A D gene is named only where the DNA matches it firmly. For some rows the clone size is stated as once, few or many, or as a class when expanded; others skip it.

V,D,J,size,CDR3,DNA
TRBV7-3,NA,TRBJ2-1,NA,CASSPGQMWSGMTGAEQFF,TGTGCCAGCAGCCCGGGACAGATGTGGTCAGGGATGACGGGGGCTGAGCAGTTCTTC
TRBV12-3/TRBV12-4,NA,TRBJ1-1,NA,CASSLASGNPTEAFF,TGTGCCAGCAGTTTAGCGTCAGGGAATCCCACTGAAGCTTTCTTT
TRBV5-1,NA,TRBJ2-5,many,CASTIEGRPQETQYF,TGCGCCAGCACCATTGAGGGTAGACCTCAAGAGACCCAGTACTTC
TRBV7-2,TRBD1,TRBJ1-4,NA,CASSLHPPGTGLEKLFF,TGTGCCAGCAGCCTCCACCCCCCCGGGACAGGACTTGAGAAACTGTTTTTT
TRBV7-2,TRBD1,TRBJ1-1,NA,CASSFGGQGLNTEAFF,TGTGCCAGCAGCTTCGGGGGACAGGGATTGAACACTGAAGCTTTCTTT
TRBV15,NA,TRBJ1-1,few,CATSRDHRVVFF,TGTGCCACCAGCAGAGATCACAGGGTCGTCTTCTTT
TRBV7-9,NA,TRBJ2-7,NA,CASSTSNYEQYF,TGTGCCAGCAGCACATCAAACTACGAGCAGTACTTC
TRBV7-6,TRBD2,TRBJ2-1,NA,CASSYGTSGYNEQFF,TGTGCTAGCAGCTACGGGACTAGCGGCTACAATGAGCAGTTCTTC
TRBV7-2,TRBD2,TRBJ2-1,many,CASSVTSGVNNEQFF,TGTGCCAGCAGCGTCACTAGCGGGGTTAACAATGAGCAGTTCTTC
TRBV5-6,NA,TRBJ2-3,medium-sized,CASSLSVGSGTDTQYF,TGTGCCAGCAGCTTGTCCGTTGGTAGCGGCACAGATACGCAGTATTTT
TRBV12-3/TRBV12-4,NA,TRBJ1-6,NA,CASTRWDASYNSPLHF,TGTGCCAGCACCAGGTGGGACGCCTCCTATAATTCACCCCTCCACTTT
TRBV6-1,TRBD2,TRBJ2-3,large,CASSPRLAGGTDTQYF,TGTGCCAGCAGTCCCCGACTAGCGGGAGGCACAGATACGCAGTATTTT
TRBV12-3/TRBV12-4,TRBD1,TRBJ2-7,NA,CASSLRTGRREQYF,TGTGCCAGCAGTTTAAGGACAGGGAGACGCGAGCAGTACTTC
TRBV7-3,NA,TRBJ2-7,NA,CASSPTGGSQAKQYF,TGTGCCAGCAGCCCGACCGGGGGCAGCCAAGCCAAGCAGTACTTC
TRBV7-2,NA,TRBJ1-2,NA,CASSLSWAADYGYTF,TGTGCCAGCAGCTTAAGCTGGGCAGCCGACTATGGCTACACCTTC
TRBV7-6,NA,TRBJ2-1,NA,CASSLAAGGNEQFF,TGTGCCAGCAGCTTAGCGGCCGGCGGAAATGAGCAGTTCTTC
TRBV7-8,NA,TRBJ2-7,NA,CASSFLGVGSPLHF,TGTGCCAGCAGCTTTCTTGGGGTCGGATCACCCCTCCACTTC
TRBV6-1,NA,TRBJ2-1,medium-sized,CATTLASSYNEQFF,TGTGCCACAACACTGGCCAGCTCCTACAATGAGCAGTTCTTC
TRBV7-7,TRBD1,TRBJ2-7,NA,CASSLDGTGLSEQYF,TGTGCCAGCAGCTTAGATGGGACAGGGTTAAGCGAGCAGTACTTC
TRBV7-2,NA,TRBJ2-5,NA,CASSSPTRSETQYF,TGTGCCAGCAGCTCCCCGACTAGATCGGAGACCCAGTACTTC
TRBV6-2/TRBV6-3,TRBD2,TRBJ2-5,few,CASSYPGGPQETQYF,TGTGCCAGCAGTTACCCGGGAGGCCCCCAAGAGACCCAGTACTTC
TRBV7-3,TRBD1,TRBJ2-1,NA,CASSPTGTGANEQFF,TGTGCCAGCAGCCCAACCGGGACAGGCGCGAATGAGCAGTTCTTC
TRBV11-2,NA,TRBJ2-5,many,CASSLTMKTQYF,TGTGCCAGCAGCCTTACGATGAAGACCCAGTACTTC
TRBV6-6,NA,TRBJ2-7,many,CASSYFPGAGEQYF,TGTGCCAGCAGTTACTTCCCAGGGGCAGGAGAGCAGTACTTC
TRBV7-2,NA,TRBJ2-3,NA,CASSLNGNTDTQYF,TGTGCCAGCAGCTTAAATGGGAACACAGATACGCAGTATTTT
TRBV5-1,NA,TRBJ2-1,many,CASSLTGISYNEQFF,TGCGCCAGCAGCTTGACAGGCATCTCCTACAATGAGCAGTTCTTC
TRBV7-8,NA,TRBJ2-5,many,CASSLARGGGETQYF,TGTGCCAGCAGCTTAGCCAGGGGTGGCGGAGAGACCCAGTACTTC
TRBV10-2,TRBD2,TRBJ2-3,NA,CASSWSGTSVPDTQYF,TGCGCCAGCAGTTGGTCCGGGACTAGCGTCCCAGATACGCAGTATTTT
TRBV7-3,NA,TRBJ2-3,NA,CASSLGGTQYF,TGTGCCAGCAGCTTGGGCGGTACGCAGTATTTT
TRBV12-2,NA,TRBJ2-7,NA,CASSPGQGMHYEQYF,TGTGCCAGCAGTCCAGGACAGGGAATGCACTACGAGCAGTACTTC
TRBV5-1,NA,TRBJ1-3,few,CASSLGGLLSGNTIYF,TGCGCCAGCAGCTTGGGAGGCCTCCTCTCTGGAAACACCATATATTTT